A single sample gave rise to the 24 T cell receptor beta chains below, sequenced in a study of human T cells and chemical hapten exposure. Time point of the sample: pre-sensitization, week 0. Treatment in this sample: therapeutic diphenylcyclopropenone sensitization with weekly scalp DPC. TCRdb processed the RACE reads anew with MiXCR; each CDR3 protein has one entry. The sample consists of roughly 110,000 distinct CDR3 sequences, 9.5% to 15% of them appearing once. The sequencing used whole blood, collected in connection with sensitization to the hapten diphenylcyclopropenone (DPC). The origin of the receptors is a woman aged 50 to 65 with alopecia areata. Some clones in this sample may be carry-over from other donors' samples.

The chain combines TRBV5-6 with TRBJ1-1; D is unclear. The CDR3 loop spans 12 amino acids. V gave up 0 bases and J gave up 3 bases, with 3 bases separating them. Per the germline V gene, CDR1 is SGHDT and CDR2 is YYEEEE. CDR3 nucleotide sequence: TGTGCCAGCAGCTTGGGGGACACTGAAGCTTTCTTT. Residues: CASSLGDTEAFF.

In its sample, this clonotype was seen many times. The rearrangement uses TRBV4-3 and TRBJ2-1, with 9 positions matching TRBD2. CDR3 length: 17 amino acids. Germline CDR1 LGHNA, CDR2 YSLEER. J was trimmed by 5 bases and V by 1 base; bases with no gene match: 9. The CDR3 loop is CASSQVIASGDNNEQFF. The CDR3 coding sequence is TGCGCCAGCAGCCAAGTCATCGCTAGCGGGGACAACAATGAGCAGTTCTTC.

The V call is TRBV4-2, the J call TRBJ1-6; D remains ambiguous. Germline V gene lookup returns CDR1 LGHNA and CDR2 YNFKEQ. V was shortened by 4 bases and J by 7 bases, with 11 bases between the two germline ends. The CDR3 loop spans 14 amino acids. Here the CDR3 DNA reads TGTGCCAGCAGCCCGAGGCAGATAAATTCACCCCTCCACTTT. Translated, it gives CASSPRQINSPLHF.

The chain couples TRBV28 to TRBJ2-3; the D call may be TRBD1 or TRBD2 (5 bases each). The V gene lost 10 bases and the J gene lost 3 bases, with 11 bases spanning the gap. In germline, CDR1 is MDHEN, CDR2 SYDVKM. The CDR3 contains 12 residues. Here the CDR3 reads CATGARTDTQYF. The CDR3, as DNA: TGTGCCACCGGGGCTAGGACAGATACGCAGTATTTT.

This clonotype has only a few counts. The rearrangement uses TRBV6-5 and TRBJ2-3; 7 positions agree with TRBD1. The CDR3 has 20 residues. V shed 5 bases, J shed 0 bases, and the junction held 20 bases outside the gene matches. From germline, CDR1 is MNHEY and CDR2 SVGAGI. CDR3 bases: TGTGCCAGCAGTCTTTGGACAGGACGTCTCGCGGAGACAAGCACAGATACGCAGTATTTT. It codes for CASSLWTGRLAETSTDTQYF.

The table lists this clonotype with many counts. The chain combines TRBV6-2 or TRBV6-3 with TRBJ1-2, with a possible D match to TRBD1 (5 bases). This CDR3 contains 14 residues. Germline V gene data show CDR1 as MNHEY and CDR2 as SVGEGT. Between the trimmed V and J ends, which lost 8 bases and 4 bases, there was a span of 17 bases. As DNA, the CDR3 is TGTGCCAGCGGAACACGGGACGGAATCTATGGCTACACCTTC. Protein sequence: CASGTRDGIYGYTF.

This clonotype turned up a few times. The chain joins TRBV29-1 to TRBJ1-5, with a weak D call TRBD1 (6 bases). Per germline, CDR1 SQVTM and CDR2 ANQGSEA. The CDR3 has 14 residues. Trimming removed 4 bases at V and 4 bases at J, with 14 bases between. The CDR3 DNA reads as TGCAGCGTTGCGGAGACAGGCGGGAATCAGCCCCAGCATTTT. Its translation: CSVAETGGNQPQHF.

This clonotype was observed many times. The J gene is TRBJ2-5, the V gene TRBV7-2; D is possibly TRBD1 (6 bases). V lost 2 bases to trimming and J lost 13 bases, with 23 bases between them. Germline V gives CDR1 SGHTA, CDR2 FQGNSA. CDR3 length: 15 residues. Here the CDR3 reads CASSLSLLYRAGMYF. CDR3 in DNA: TGTGCCAGCAGCTTAAGTCTTTTATACAGGGCCGGGATGTACTTC.

The chain combines TRBV27 with TRBJ2-5; D might be TRBD2 (7 bases). The germline V gene has CDR1 MNHEY and CDR2 SMNVEV (reference sequence). The CDR3 runs to 17 residues. The germline V and J ends were trimmed by 0 bases and 5 bases, with 19 bases remaining between them. CDR3 loop: CASSLSARGPGLETQYF. CDR3 DNA: TGTGCCAGCAGTTTATCAGCGCGGGGGCCCGGGCTGGAGACCCAGTACTTC.

This clonotype has a count of ten or more. The chain has TRBV7-2 and TRBJ1-2; 9 positions match TRBD1. The germline V gene has CDR1 SGHTA and CDR2 FQGNSA. The CDR3 consists of 15 residues. V shed 1 base, J shed 8 bases, and the junction held 8 bases outside the gene matches. The CDR3 loop is CASSLGGTGKNGYTF. The CDR3 DNA reads as TGTGCCAGCAGCTTAGGGGGGACAGGGAAGAACGGCTACACCTTC.

This clonotype was counted only a few times. The CDR3: CASSARNSGNTIYF. The CDR3 nucleotides read TGTGCCAGCAGTGCCCGGAACTCTGGAAACACCATATATTTT. The genes are TRBV12-3 or TRBV12-4 and TRBJ1-3, with D uncertain. The CDR3 has 14 residues. V was pared by 5 bases and J by 0 bases, with 8 bases between.

This clonotype came up a few times. This chain links TRBV4-2 with TRBJ2-3, with D perhaps matching TRBD2 (5 bases). Trimming removed 0 bases from V and 4 bases from J, with 20 bases in between. Germline V gene lookup returns CDR1 LGHNA and CDR2 YNFKEQ. CDR3 length: 18 amino acids. The CDR3 region has the DNA TGTGCCAGCAGCCAAGATGGCAGCGGAACACTTGGGCCAGATACGCAGTATTTT. Translated, it gives CASSQDGSGTLGPDTQYF.

V and J are TRBV18 and TRBJ2-1, with TRBD1 identical over 8 bases. This CDR3 comprises 15 residues. After removal of 3 bases from V and 1 base from J, the junction contained 2 bases not matched to a gene. From germline, CDR1 is KGHSH and CDR2 LQKENI. In nucleotides, the CDR3 is TGTGCCAGCTCACCGGGACAGGTTTCCTACAATGAGCAGTTCTTC. Protein: CASSPGQVSYNEQFF.

Notes on this clonotype: One junction end disagrees with the germline gene, perhaps due to a read error. V is TRBV7-7 and J is TRBJ2-5; D not resolved. Germline V gene lookup returns CDR1 SSHAT and CDR2 FNYEAQ (reference sequence). This CDR3 comprises 13 residues. The CDR3 protein is CASRPDNQETQYF. The CDR3 DNA reads TGTGCTAGCAGACCAGACAACCAAGAGACCCAGTACTTC.

The chain carries TRBV9 and TRBJ2-3; D call uncertain. V lost 4 bases, J lost 6 bases, and 9 bases lay in between. The CDR3 has 12 amino acids. The germline V gene encodes CDR1 SGDLS and CDR2 YYNGEE. CDR3 bases: TGTGCCAGCAGCTACCTGGGGGATACGCAGTATTTT. Encoded protein: CASSYLGDTQYF.

The chain uses TRBV28 and TRBJ1-6; 7 bases agree with TRBD1. The CDR3 totals 15 residues. Unmatched junction bases numbered 10, after V lost 5 bases and J lost 9 bases. Germline V gene sequence: CDR1 MDHEN, CDR2 SYDVKM. This CDR3 is CASSPAQGVSSPLHF. The CDR3 nucleotides are TGTGCCAGCAGTCCCGCCCAGGGGGTCAGTTCACCCCTCCACTTT.

This clonotype was detected ten times or more. The J gene is TRBJ2-3, the V gene TRBV29-1; D gene uncertain. The CDR3 extends over 16 amino acids. The V gene's germline CDR1 is SQVTM and CDR2 ANQGSEA. The V end lost 6 bases, the J end lost 4 bases, and 23 bases lay between the germline ends. CDR3 loop: CSVTAIPGSGSDTQYF. Written as DNA, the CDR3 is TGCAGCGTGACCGCGATCCCAGGATCGGGCTCAGATACGCAGTATTTT.

This clonotype was observed a handful of times. The genes are TRBV12-3 or TRBV12-4 and TRBJ1-2; no definite D call. The CDR3 totals 15 residues. V was cut by 4 bases and J by 3 bases, with 15 bases left in between. The CDR3 protein is CASSYTEGGDYGYTF. The CDR3 DNA reads TGTGCCAGCAGTTACACAGAGGGCGGAGACTATGGCTACACCTTC.

This rearrangement joins TRBV9 to TRBJ1-2, with TRBD1 matching over 7 bases. There are 15 residues in the CDR3. After removal of 4 bases from V and 3 bases from J, the junction contained 9 bases not matched to a gene. Per the germline V gene, CDR1 is SGDLS and CDR2 is YYNGEE. The CDR3: CASSPRQGSDYGYTF. CDR3 nucleotide sequence: TGTGCCAGCAGCCCCCGACAGGGAAGTGACTATGGCTACACCTTC.

This clonotype was counted at least ten times. J is TRBJ2-7 and V is TRBV4-3, with D maybe TRBD1 (5 bases). Trimming cost V 0 bases and J 3 bases, with 12 bases left between them. The CDR3 loop spans 15 amino acids. Germline V gene lookup returns CDR1 LGHNA and CDR2 YSLEER. CDR3 in amino acids: CASSQEQDPYYEQYF. CDR3 DNA: TGCGCCAGCAGCCAAGAACAGGACCCGTACTACGAGCAGTACTTC.

This chain links TRBV15 with TRBJ1-1, with no clear D. The CDR3 consists of 13 residues. The V gene lost 3 bases and the J gene lost 8 bases, with 13 bases spanning the gap. The germline gives CDR1 LNHNV, CDR2 YYDKDF (reference sequence). The CDR3 is CATSRTSEGEAFF. The CDR3 DNA follows: TGTGCCACCAGCAGGACCTCGGAGGGCGAAGCTTTCTTT.

This chain links TRBV6-2 or TRBV6-3 with TRBJ2-1; 8 bases match TRBD1. There are 14 residues in the CDR3. CDR1 and CDR2 from the germline V gene are MNHEY and SVGEGT. Trimming cost V 2 bases and J 12 bases; bases outside gene matches: 9. CDR3 DNA: TGTGCCAGCAGTTACGGCCCTGGACAGGGAGGGCAGTTCTTC. Amino acids: CASSYGPGQGGQFF.

This chain connects TRBV7-9 to TRBJ2-2; D is unresolved. Germline V gene lookup returns CDR1 SEHNR and CDR2 FQNEAQ (reference sequence). The V and J ends lost 6 bases and 1 base respectively, with 12 bases between them. This CDR3 contains 15 residues. CDR3 region: CASSFAIGNTGELFF. The CDR3, as DNA: TGTGCCAGCAGTTTCGCGATTGGGAACACCGGGGAGCTGTTTTTT.

In its sample, this clonotype was seen a few times. Here the CDR3 DNA reads TGTGCCAGCAGTGAAGAGGTGGTAACCGGGGAGCTGTTTTTT. Translation: CASSEEVVTGELFF. The V and J genes are TRBV6-1 and TRBJ2-2; D gene ambiguous. V shed 1 base and J shed 5 bases, with 8 bases lying between them. The germline CDR1 and CDR2 sequences are MNHNS and SASEGT. The CDR3 spans 14 residues.